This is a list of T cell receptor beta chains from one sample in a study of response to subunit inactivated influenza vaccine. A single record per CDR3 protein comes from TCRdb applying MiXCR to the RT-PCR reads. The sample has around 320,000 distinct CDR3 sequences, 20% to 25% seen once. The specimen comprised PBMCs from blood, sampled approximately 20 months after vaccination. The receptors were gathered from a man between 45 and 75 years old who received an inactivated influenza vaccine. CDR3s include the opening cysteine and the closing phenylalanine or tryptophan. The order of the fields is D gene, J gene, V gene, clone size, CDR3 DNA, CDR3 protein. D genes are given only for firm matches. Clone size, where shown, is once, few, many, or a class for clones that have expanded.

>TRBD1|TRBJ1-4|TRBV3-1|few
TGTGCCAGCAGCTTCCTAGGGACAGGGGATGAAAAACTGTTTTTT
CASSFLGTGDEKLFF
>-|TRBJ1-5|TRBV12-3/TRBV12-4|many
TGTGCCAGCAGTTTAGCCGAGGGGCCCCAGCATTTT
CASSLAEGPQHF
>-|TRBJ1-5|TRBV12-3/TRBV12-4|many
TGTGCCAGCAGTTTCAGAGGGCGGGGCTCCAATCAGCCCCAGCATTTT
CASSFRGRGSNQPQHF
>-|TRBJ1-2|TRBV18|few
TGTGCCAGCTCACCCCGACAGGATGGCTATGGCTACACCTTC
CASSPRQDGYGYTF
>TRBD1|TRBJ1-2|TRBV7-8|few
TGTGCCAGCAGCTTAGCGGACCCACAGGGGAGGGAAGGCTACACCTTC
CASSLADPQGREGYTF
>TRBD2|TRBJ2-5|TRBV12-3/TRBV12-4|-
TGTGCCAGCAGTCGTACTAGCGGGCGAGGGACCCAGTACTTC
CASSRTSGRGTQYF
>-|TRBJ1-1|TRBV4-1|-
TGCGCCAGCAGCCAAGATGGGTTGGGTGAAGCTTTCTTT
CASSQDGLGEAFF
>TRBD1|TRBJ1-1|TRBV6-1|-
TGTGCCAGCAGTGAAACCATAAGGGGGCGAGGCACTGAAGCTTTCTTT
CASSETIRGRGTEAFF
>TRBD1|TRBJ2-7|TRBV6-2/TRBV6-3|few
TGTGCCAGCAGCCACCCGGGACAGGGGCCGACTGGAACCTACGAGCAGTACTTC
CASSHPGQGPTGTYEQYF
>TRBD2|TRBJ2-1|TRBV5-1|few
TGCGCCAGCAGCCCGCGATCCCCTCTAGCGGGAGTAGACAATGAGCAGTTCTTC
CASSPRSPLAGVDNEQFF
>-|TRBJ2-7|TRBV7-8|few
TGTGCCAGCAGCCAATATTATCTTTCGGAGCAGTACTTC
CASSQYYLSEQYF
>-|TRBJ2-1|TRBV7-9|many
TGTGCCAGCAGCTTAGCGGGCCGATACAATGAGCAGTTCTTC
CASSLAGRYNEQFF
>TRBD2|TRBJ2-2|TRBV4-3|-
TGCGCCAGCAGCCAAGGTCCGGGAGGACCCACCGGGGAGCTGTTTTTT
CASSQGPGGPTGELFF
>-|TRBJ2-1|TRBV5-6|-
TGTGCCAGCAGCTTGAGCTATGCTCGCAATGAGCAGTTCTTC
CASSLSYARNEQFF
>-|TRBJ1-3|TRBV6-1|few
TGTGCCAGCAGTGAATTGCAGGTCGCCGGAAACACCATATATTTT
CASSELQVAGNTIYF
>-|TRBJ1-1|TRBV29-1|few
TGCAGCGTTGAAGACCACACTGAAGCTTTCTTT
CSVEDHTEAFF
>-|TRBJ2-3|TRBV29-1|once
TGCAGCGTTGAAGGTCGGCACCACACAGATACGCAGTATTTT
CSVEGRHHTDTQYF
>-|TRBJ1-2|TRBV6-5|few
TGTGCCAGCAGTTACAAGGGCGCTAACTATGGCTACACCTTC
CASSYKGANYGYTF
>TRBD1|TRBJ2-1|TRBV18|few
TGTGCCAGCTCTCCTCGATTAGGGACAGGGGGCAGTGAGCAGTTCTTC
CASSPRLGTGGSEQFF
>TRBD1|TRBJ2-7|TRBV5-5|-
TGTGCCAGCAGCTTGAAGACAGGGGGCCGCTCCTACGAGCAGTACTTC
CASSLKTGGRSYEQYF
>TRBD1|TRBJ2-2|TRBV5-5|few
TGTGCCAGCAGCTTAGGACAGGGGGCTCAGACCGGGGAGCTGTTTTTT
CASSLGQGAQTGELFF